These T cell receptor beta chains were read from a single sample in a study of T-cell memory formation after mild COVID-19. TCRdb fed the 5' RACE reads into MiXCR, producing one record per CDR3 protein. The sample consists of some 250,000 distinct CDR3 sequences, roughly 17% of them appearing once. The sequencing sample was made of PBMCs or a T cell subset sorted from them (not recorded which). The receptors shown here come from a man between 18 and 29 years old who had mild COVID-19 (a few samples of this study predate the infection). Cell type and time point are not known. Each CDR3 is given with its conserved first and last residue. The D gene is left open where the match is weak. Only some rows state a clone size, as once, few, many or a class for expanded clones.

J gene,clone size,V gene,D gene,CDR3 DNA,CDR3 protein
TRBJ1-1,.,TRBV27,.,TGTGCCAGCAGTTCGGGACGCGGATACACTGAAGCTTTCTTT,CASSSGRGYTEAFF
TRBJ1-1,.,TRBV20-1,.,TGCAGTGCGGACCGGGGCACTGAAGCTTTCTTT,CSADRGTEAFF
TRBJ2-2,few,TRBV7-9,TRBD2,TGTGCCAGCAGTAGCGGGGTGACGAACACCGGGGAGCTGTTTTTT,CASSSGVTNTGELFF
TRBJ2-7,.,TRBV2,TRBD1,TGTGCCAGCACCAGTAACAGGGGGATTAACGAGCAGTACTTC,CASTSNRGINEQYF
TRBJ2-2,.,TRBV2,.,TGTGCCAGCAGCGTAACAGTTGTCACCGGGGAGCTGTTTTTT,CASSVTVVTGELFF
TRBJ2-5,many,TRBV11-2,.,TGTGCCAGCAGCTCAGGGATTCAAGAGACCCAGTACTTC,CASSSGIQETQYF
TRBJ2-5,few,TRBV20-1,.,TGCAGTGCTAGAGTCTGGGGGCTCCAAGAGACCCAGTACTTC,CSARVWGLQETQYF
TRBJ2-3,many,TRBV12-3/TRBV12-4,.,TGTGCCAGCAGTTTAGACAGCACAGATACGCAGTATTTT,CASSLDSTDTQYF
TRBJ2-1,.,TRBV6-2/TRBV6-3,TRBD2,TGTGCCAGCAGTTATTGGGGAGGGAGCTCTTACAATGAGCAGTTCTTC,CASSYWGGSSYNEQFF
TRBJ2-3,few,TRBV11-2,TRBD2,TGTGCCAGCAGCTTGCTAGCGGGGCCAGATACGCAGTATTTT,CASSLLAGPDTQYF
TRBJ2-1,many,TRBV7-3,TRBD2,TGTGCCAGCTCTGTCCTAGCGGGGTACAATGAGCAGTTCTTC,CASSVLAGYNEQFF
TRBJ1-1,.,TRBV5-1,.,TGCGCCAGCAGCTTGGGGGGTGGGGTAAATATCCTCACTGAAGCTTTCTTT,CASSLGGGVNILTEAFF
TRBJ2-3,.,TRBV5-1,.,TGCGCCAGCAGCCCCACATCCTCTAGCACAGATACGCAGTATTTT,CASSPTSSSTDTQYF
TRBJ2-3,.,TRBV28,TRBD2,TGTGCCAGCACTCGACTAGCGGGGGGTTTCACAGATACGCAGTATTTT,CASTRLAGGFTDTQYF
TRBJ2-2,.,TRBV12-3/TRBV12-4,.,TGTGCCAGCAAAAAAGGGGCCGGGGAGCTGTTTTTT,CASKKGAGELFF
TRBJ2-2,few,TRBV6-2/TRBV6-3,.,TGTGCCAGCAGTTACTCAGAGAAAGCGAAGAACACCGGGGAGCTGTTTTTT,CASSYSEKAKNTGELFF
TRBJ2-1,many,TRBV29-1,TRBD2,TGCAGCGCCCGGCTAGCGGAGGGGCTAGAGGAGCAGTTCTTC,CSARLAEGLEEQFF
TRBJ2-1,few,TRBV6-5,TRBD2,TGTGCCAGCAGTCCTATTCCAGCGGGGGGCTCCAATGAGCAGTTCTTC,CASSPIPAGGSNEQFF
TRBJ2-2,few,TRBV5-1,TRBD2,TGCGCCAGCAGCTTCTGGACTAGCGGGGACCACACCGGGGAGCTGTTTTTT,CASSFWTSGDHTGELFF
TRBJ1-1,.,TRBV27,.,TGTGCCAGCGCGAGGTGGGGCACTGAAGCTTTCTTT,CASARWGTEAFF
TRBJ2-7,many,TRBV29-1,.,TGCAGCGTTGAAGAGGGCAAGATCGGGTACGAGCAGTACTTC,CSVEEGKIGYEQYF
TRBJ2-3,.,TRBV27,.,TGTGCCAGTCGACGGGCCCCGAGGGAGTCTACGCAGTATTTT,CASRRAPRESTQYF
TRBJ2-3,.,TRBV6-6,.,TGTGCCAGCAGTTACATCACAGGCACAGATACGCAGTATTTT,CASSYITGTDTQYF
TRBJ2-3,.,TRBV10-2,.,TGCGCCAGCAGTGGACAGCCCACAGATACGCAGTATTTT,CASSGQPTDTQYF
TRBJ2-5,few,TRBV6-5,TRBD1,TGTGCCAGCAGTTACTCGGGACAGGGCTCGGAGACCCAGTACTTC,CASSYSGQGSETQYF
TRBJ2-7,.,TRBV5-1,TRBD2,TGCGCCAGCAGCGAAGGGACTAGCTACGAGCAGTACTTC,CASSEGTSYEQYF
TRBJ1-1,few,TRBV5-1,TRBD1,TGCGCCAGCAGAGTAGCGACAGGGGACACTGAAGCTTTCTTT,CASRVATGDTEAFF
TRBJ1-2,many,TRBV4-3,.,TGCGCCAGCAGCCAGTCGGGTGATGGCTACACCTTC,CASSQSGDGYTF
TRBJ2-5,few,TRBV9,.,TGTGCCAGCAGCGTAGGTTACAGGCAAGAGACCCAGTACTTC,CASSVGYRQETQYF
TRBJ1-4,.,TRBV5-4,TRBD1,TGTGCCAGCAGCCCGGCAGGGGGGAATGAAAAACTGTTTTTT,CASSPAGGNEKLFF
TRBJ2-7,many,TRBV2,.,TGTGCCAGCAGTGATCGACTCCCCCCCGAGCAGTACTTC,CASSDRLPPEQYF
TRBJ2-3,few,TRBV9,TRBD1,TGTGCCAGCAGCCCCCGGACAGGGACTAGCACAGATACGCAGTATTTT,CASSPRTGTSTDTQYF